The next 18 T cell receptor beta chains were all read from a single sample in a study of beta chain features in type 1 diabetes. Sequencing targeted expressed TCRB transcripts, as all isolated RNA had been reverse transcribed. Data came from immunoSEQ multiplex PCR; TCRdb stores just in-frame clones and leaves some out. The sample has 300,000 to 350,000 clones; roughly 8% are singletons. The sequenced sample consisted of central memory CD4+ T cells from blood. These receptors were taken from a woman between 18 and 30 years old in good health.

This clone showed up just a few times. J is TRBJ2-2 and V is TRBV2; possibly TRBD1 or TRBD2 for D (5 bases each). The CDR3 is 13 amino acids. Germline V lookup: CDR1 SNHLY, CDR2 FYNNEI. The V end lost 4 bases, the J end lost 7 bases, and 10 bases lay between the germline ends. In DNA, the CDR3 is TGTGCCAGCAGTGCCAGGGAGCGCGGGGAGCTGTTTTTT. Amino acids: CASSARERGELFF. The complete variable domain, with remaining parts taken from reference TRBV2 and TRBJ2-2, reads EPEVTQTPSHQVTQMGQEVILRCVPISNHLYFYWYRQILGQKVEFLVSFYNNEISEKSEIFDDQFSVERPDGSNFTLKIRSTKLEDSAMYFCASSARERGELFFGEGSRLTVL.

This clone was detected a few times. This chain connects TRBV2 to TRBJ1-3, with no clear D. The CDR3 sequence is 14 residues long. Germline V lookup: CDR1 SNHLY, CDR2 FYNNEI. V lost 5 bases and J 0 bases, leaving 8 bases between the germline ends. In nucleotides, the CDR3 is TGTGCCAGCAGTCCGGGAAGCTCTGGAAACACCATATATTTT. This codes for CASSPGSSGNTIYF.

This clone was seen more than once but under ten times. The chain carries TRBV11-2 and TRBJ2-1; TRBD2 agrees at 7 bases. Trimming removed 5 bases from V and 9 bases from J; junction bases left unmatched: 13. The CDR3 contains 15 residues. Germline V gives CDR1 SGHAT, CDR2 FQNNGV. In DNA form, the CDR3 reads TGTGCCAGCAGCCGATCATCAGGACTAGTAGGTGAGCAGTTCTTC. Its protein product is CASSRSSGLVGEQFF.

This CDR3 reads CASSQALGGRALYNEQFF. DNA for the CDR3: TGTGCCAGCAGCCAGGCCTTGGGAGGGAGGGCCCTTTACAATGAGCAGTTCTTC. This sequence joins TRBV14 and TRBJ2-1, with 7 bases matching TRBD2. The CDR3 contains 18 residues. Germline V CDR1 and CDR2: SGHDN, FVKESK. Losses at the gene ends were 3 bases for V and 4 bases for J; bases not matched to a gene: 15.

V is TRBV28 and J is TRBJ2-7; a possible D gene is TRBD1 (5 bases). Trimming left V 6 bases short and J 6 bases short, with 15 bases between. This CDR3 is 13 amino acids long. The germline V gene has CDR1 MDHEN and CDR2 SYDVKM. CDR3 coding DNA: TGTGCCAGCAGATTAGGGGTTTCTGGCGAGCAGTACTTC. Translating gives CASRLGVSGEQYF.

This sequence joins TRBV11-2 and TRBJ2-1; TRBD1 aligns across 7 bases. Trimming at V came to 5 bases and at J to 6 bases, leaving 13 bases not matched to a gene. The CDR3 is 16 amino acids. Germline loops: CDR1 SGHAT, CDR2 FQNNGV. CDR3 amino acids: CASSPRDSHRGNEQFF. In DNA, the CDR3 is TGTGCCAGCAGCCCCCGGGACAGTCATCGGGGCAATGAGCAGTTCTTC. The whole variable domain, filled in from reference TRBV11-2 and TRBJ2-1, reads EAGVAQSPRYKIIEKRQSVAFWCNPISGHATLYWYQQILGQGPKLLIQFQNNGVVDDSQLPKDRFSAERLKGVDSTLKIQPAKLEDSAVYLCASSPRDSHRGNEQFFGPGTRLTVL.

In this sample, this clone turned up a few times. The chain joins TRBV11-2 to TRBJ2-1; D gene ambiguous. V dropped 0 bases and J dropped 6 bases, with 15 bases sitting between them. This CDR3 is 16 amino acids long. Germline V lookup: CDR1 SGHAT, CDR2 FQNNGV. CDR3 protein: CASSLDYIPPSNEQFF. CDR3 coding DNA: TGTGCCAGCAGCTTAGATTATATACCTCCTTCCAATGAGCAGTTCTTC. Combining the CDR3 with reference TRBV11-2 and TRBJ2-1 gives the whole variable domain EAGVAQSPRYKIIEKRQSVAFWCNPISGHATLYWYQQILGQGPKLLIQFQNNGVVDDSQLPKDRFSAERLKGVDSTLKIQPAKLEDSAVYLCASSLDYIPPSNEQFFGPGTRLTVL.

This clone was found many times. The chain links TRBV2 to TRBJ1-1; a possible D gene is TRBD1 (6 bases). V lost 3 bases, J lost 3 bases, and 8 bases lay in between. CDR1 and CDR2 from the germline V gene are SNHLY and FYNNEI. The CDR3 runs to 13 residues. The CDR3: CASSERGYTEAFF. DNA for the CDR3: TGTGCCAGCAGTGAGAGGGGGTACACTGAAGCTTTCTTT.

The CDR3, as DNA: TGTGCCAGCAGTTCCTTGGGGGAGGGGCCCCACGGTACGCAGTATTTT. Translated: CASSSLGEGPHGTQYF. The rearrangement links TRBV7-6 to TRBJ2-3; 7 nucleotides match TRBD2. J lost 8 bases, V lost 6 bases, and 17 bases had no gene match. The CDR3 runs 16 residues. Per the germline V gene, CDR1 is SGHVS and CDR2 is FNYEAQ.

The chain joins TRBV11-2 to TRBJ2-1, with a possible D match to TRBD1 (5 bases). The germline gives CDR1 SGHAT, CDR2 FQNNGV. The CDR3 length is 15 residues. Deletions cut 3 bases from V and 7 bases from J, with 16 bases between. The CDR3 DNA is TGTGCCAGCAGCTTGGGGCCTCAATCTGGAAATGAGCAGTTCTTC. Encoded protein: CASSLGPQSGNEQFF.

This sequence joins TRBV7-8 and TRBJ2-3; D might be TRBD1 or TRBD2, each matching 5 bases. CDR3 size: 16 residues. CDR1 is SGHVS, CDR2 FQNEAQ, per germline. Trimming took 2 bases from V and 3 from J, leaving 15 bases between them. The CDR3 reads CASSLKDGWGTDTQYF. The CDR3 region has the DNA TGTGCCAGCAGCTTAAAGGACGGGTGGGGGACAGATACGCAGTATTTT.

This chain uses TRBV29-1 with TRBJ1-2, with D perhaps matching TRBD1 (6 bases). The CDR3 is 13 residues long. The ends were cut back, 6 bases at V and 5 bases at J, with 16 bases in the middle. The germline CDR1 and CDR2 sequences are SQVTM and ANQGSEA. CDR3 DNA sequence: TGCAGCGTCCGGGACAACGAACTTTATGGCTACACCTTC. Amino acids: CSVRDNELYGYTF.

This clone was counted only a few times. The chain recombines TRBV6-5 with TRBJ2-1; D unclear. The V gene's germline CDR1 is MNHEY and CDR2 SVGAGI. Trimming cost V 6 bases and J 3 bases, with 15 bases left between them. The CDR3 consists of 15 residues. This CDR3 reads CASRRPVDGYNEQFF. DNA of the CDR3: TGTGCCAGCAGAAGACCCGTGGACGGCTACAATGAGCAGTTCTTC.

This clone came up a few times. Additional DNA sequences in this sample encode the identical CDR3. The rearrangement links TRBV6-5 to TRBJ1-2; 7 nucleotides agree with TRBD1. Germline values: CDR1 MNHEY, CDR2 SVGAGI. V trimming: 6 bases; J trimming: 3 bases; junction bases outside the gene matches: 4. The CDR3 length is 13 residues. The CDR3 is CASRPGTDYGYTF. The CDR3 nucleotides are TGTGCCAGCAGACCAGGGACAGACTATGGCTACACCTTC.

The chain couples TRBV5-8 to TRBJ2-3; 15 bases agree with TRBD2. V lost 4 bases, J lost 0 bases, and 0 bases stayed unmatched. CDR1 and CDR2 from the germline V gene are SGHTS and YDEGEE. The CDR3 is made up of 16 amino acids. CDR3 coding DNA: TGTGCCAGCAGCGGACTAGCGGGAGGGAGCACAGATACGCAGTATTTT. Translated, it gives CASSGLAGGSTDTQYF.

The sample holds a few counts of this clone. The chain recombines TRBV28 with TRBJ2-1; 12 bases match TRBD2. Germline trimming cut 6 bases from V and 5 bases from J; bases unmatched to any gene: 5. The CDR3 has 15 amino acids. The germline CDR1 and CDR2 sequences are MDHEN and SYDVKM. The CDR3 DNA sequence: TGTGCCAGCAGCACTCTAGCGGGAGGGAACAATGAGCAGTTCTTC. It specifies CASSTLAGGNNEQFF.

Only a few counts were recorded for this clone. The genes are TRBV9 and TRBJ2-7, with 8 bases lining up with TRBD1. Germline CDR1 is SGDLS and CDR2 is YYNGEE. This CDR3 has 15 residues. V dropped 0 bases and J dropped 0; count of bases not matched to a gene: 2. CDR3 sequence reads: CASSVEGQDSYEQYF. The CDR3 DNA follows: TGTGCCAGCAGCGTAGAGGGACAGGACTCCTACGAGCAGTACTTC.

The V and J genes are TRBV6-5 and TRBJ1-4; D gene unclear. V dropped 2 bases and J dropped 7 bases, with 8 bases sitting between them. Germline-derived CDR1 and CDR2 are MNHEY and SVGAGI. The CDR3 sequence is 13 residues long. As DNA, the CDR3 is TGTGCCAGCAGTTACAGGGATCGTGAAAAACTGTTTTTT. Amino acid sequence: CASSYRDREKLFF.